Shown below are 26 T cell receptor beta chains from a single sample sequenced in a study of patients and donors after allogeneic stem cell transplantation. Each CDR3 protein is one row after TCRdb ran MiXCR on the RT-PCR reads. The sample consists of about 960,000 distinct CDR3 sequences, more than 15% of them appearing once. Sequencing was done on a sample of blood, either unsorted or a sorted T cell fraction (not recorded which). These receptors all come from a human donor who was either an allogeneic HSCT recipient or a stem cell or donor lymphocyte infusion donor (not recorded which). It is not recorded whose cells these are; they may come from a transplant donor.

The genes are TRBV6-5 and TRBJ2-3; no reliable D call. Trimming removed 0 bases from V and 9 bases from J, with 22 bases in between. In germline, CDR1 is MNHEY, CDR2 SVGAGI. This CDR3 has 17 amino acids. The CDR3 region has the DNA TGTGCCAGCAGTTACTCTGAGAGACGCTTGACATCAAAAACGCAGTATTTT. Amino acid sequence: CASSYSERRLTSKTQYF.

This chain joins TRBV20-1 and TRBJ2-7; 9 bases agree with TRBD2. With 3 bases clipped from V and 5 bases from J, the junction kept 8 bases outside the gene matches. The CDR3 totals 14 residues. Per the germline V gene, CDR1 is DFQATT and CDR2 is SNEGSKA (reference sequence). CDR3 sequence (DNA): TGCAGTGCTAGCAGCGGGAGACTAGCGGACGAGCAGTACTTC. It translates to CSASSGRLADEQYF.

The rearrangement links TRBV9 to TRBJ2-1; the match to TRBD2 covers 10 bases. The CDR3 sequence is 16 residues long. The germline gives CDR1 SGDLS, CDR2 YYNGEE. The junction had 7 bases not matched to a gene; V was cut back by 1 base and J by 6 bases. The CDR3 DNA reads as TGTGCCAGCAGCGTAAGGGCTAGCGGGAGTGGCAATGAGCAGTTCTTC. Protein product: CASSVRASGSGNEQFF.

V usage is TRBV29-1 and J usage is TRBJ1-6; D ambiguous. This CDR3 comprises 11 residues. Germline values: CDR1 SQVTM, CDR2 ANQGSEA. V was shortened by 5 bases and J by 9 bases, with 8 bases between the two germline ends. CDR3 DNA sequence: TGCAGCGTTTTTCGGGGTTCACCCCTCCACTTT. Amino acid sequence: CSVFRGSPLHF.

Ten or more counts support this clonotype. The chain employs TRBV7-9 and TRBJ1-2, with TRBD1 as a possible D gene (6 bases). The CDR3 has 14 amino acids. V was cut by 1 base and J by 4 bases, with 10 bases left in between. Germline V gene data show CDR1 as SEHNR and CDR2 as FQNEAQ (reference sequence). As DNA, the CDR3 is TGTGCCAGCAGCTTAGAAGGGACATTCTATGGCTACACCTTC. Its translation is CASSLEGTFYGYTF.

This chain connects TRBV6-1 to TRBJ1-6; tentative D call: TRBD1 (5 bases). The germline gives CDR1 MNHNS, CDR2 SASEGT. Trimming removed 8 bases from V and 7 bases from J, with 15 bases in between. CDR3 length: 14 residues. CDR3 DNA sequence: TGTGCCAGCCGCCGGGGCCGGGGGAATTCACCCCTCCACTTT. Protein sequence: CASRRGRGNSPLHF.

This clonotype occurred once. The chain has TRBV27 and TRBJ2-2; no definite D call. V dropped 3 bases and J dropped 5 bases, with 10 bases sitting between them. CDR1 and CDR2 from the germline V gene are MNHEY and SMNVEV (reference sequence). The CDR3 is 14 residues long. The DNA for the CDR3 is TGTGCCAGCAGTTTTCTAGAAAAAACCGGGGAGCTGTTTTTT. It is translated as CASSFLEKTGELFF.

CDR3 protein: CSAIRDRGRTDTQYF. CDR3 DNA sequence: TGCAGTGCTATCCGAGACAGGGGGCGCACAGATACGCAGTATTTT. The chain couples TRBV20-1 to TRBJ2-3; 10 bases are shared with TRBD1. CDR3 length: 15 amino acids. V lost 4 bases to trimming and J lost 1 base; unmatched junction nucleotides: 5. From germline, CDR1 is DFQATT and CDR2 SNEGSKA (reference sequence).

This chain connects TRBV29-1 to TRBJ2-2; 7 nucleotides line up with TRBD1. V lost 5 bases to trimming and J lost 0 bases; unmatched junction nucleotides: 6. Germline CDR1 SQVTM, CDR2 ANQGSEA. The CDR3 is 15 amino acids. The CDR3 DNA reads as TGCAGCGTTTCGGTCGGGACAGCGAACACCGGGGAGCTGTTTTTT. Translation gives CSVSVGTANTGELFF.

This clonotype was picked up a small number of times. The V gene is TRBV12-5, the J gene TRBJ2-1; 7 bases fit TRBD1. The CDR3 extends over 15 amino acids. Trimming cost V 6 bases and J 4 bases; bases outside gene matches: 9. Germline lookup yields CDR1 LGHNT and CDR2 FRNRAP. DNA for the CDR3: TGTGCTAGTGGGGATGGGACAGCCCCATACAATGAGCAGTTCTTC. This encodes CASGDGTAPYNEQFF.

This clonotype appeared a few times. The chain employs TRBV6-2 or TRBV6-3 and TRBJ2-2; D gene unclear. CDR1 is MNHEY and CDR2 is SVGEGT in the germline V gene. Trimming took off 6 bases at V and 7 bases at J, with 6 bases between the two ends. The CDR3 length is 11 residues. CDR3 residues: CASRWLGELFF. The DNA of the CDR3 is TGTGCCAGCAGATGGCTCGGGGAGCTGTTTTTT.

This clonotype showed up just a few times. The J gene is TRBJ1-2, the V gene TRBV20-1; tentative D call: TRBD1 (6 bases). Germline CDR1 and CDR2: DFQATT and SNEGSKA (reference sequence). Trimming pared 0 bases from V and 2 bases from J, leaving 13 bases between. The CDR3 totals 15 residues. The DNA of the CDR3 is TGCAGTGCTAGAGATCCGGCAGGGGCGAACTATGGCTACACCTTC. Translation: CSARDPAGANYGYTF.

The V call is TRBV9, the J call TRBJ2-2; unclear D gene. This CDR3 spans 18 amino acids. Germline V gene data show CDR1 as SGDLS and CDR2 as YYNGEE. Trimming stripped 0 bases from V and 0 bases from J, with 15 bases between. CDR3 in amino acids: CASSVGVGLRSNTGELFF. CDR3 sequence (DNA): TGTGCCAGCAGCGTAGGTGTGGGATTGCGGTCGAACACCGGGGAGCTGTTTTTT.

V usage is TRBV20-1 and J usage is TRBJ1-1; TRBD1 agrees at 7 bases. The CDR3 is 13 amino acids. The ends lost 3 bases at V and 1 base at J; junction bases unmatched: 2. The germline V gene has CDR1 DFQATT and CDR2 SNEGSKA (reference sequence). The CDR3 bases are TGCAGTGCTAGCCGGGACAGGAACACTGAAGCTTTCTTT. This gives the protein CSASRDRNTEAFF.

This clonotype was seen many times. The chain carries TRBV12-3 or TRBV12-4 and TRBJ2-1; a weak D match, TRBD2 (5 bases). V lost 2 bases and J lost 9, with 8 bases in between. The CDR3 consists of 12 residues. The CDR3 region has the DNA TGTGCCAGCAGTTTAAGCGGTGGTGAGCAGTTCTTC. Its protein is CASSLSGGEQFF.

This clonotype was recorded many times. The genes are TRBV12-3 or TRBV12-4 and TRBJ2-1; possible D gene TRBD2, 5 bases. V lost 2 bases and J lost 5, with 16 bases in between. This CDR3 has 16 amino acids. The CDR3 nucleotides are TGTGCCAGCAGTTTAAATGTTGCGGGTAGTAACAATGAGCAGTTCTTC. Protein: CASSLNVAGSNNEQFF.

This clonotype showed up many times. One junction end does not reproduce the germline sequence, and a read error may be involved. The V and J genes are TRBV5-1 and TRBJ1-5, with 9 bases that match TRBD1. CDR3 size: 14 residues. Germline V gene data show CDR1 as SGHRS and CDR2 as YFSETQ. The CDR3 DNA sequence: TGTGCCAGCAGCTTGGGACAGGGCGAACAGCCCCAGCATTTT. It codes for CASSLGQGEQPQHF.

This clonotype was detected only a few times. The V call is TRBV20-1, the J call TRBJ2-1; TRBD2 matches 12 bases. V lost 3 bases to trimming and J lost 7 bases; unmatched junction nucleotides: 7. Germline-derived CDR1 and CDR2 are DFQATT and SNEGSKA (reference sequence). The CDR3 is made up of 15 amino acids. Written as DNA, the CDR3 is TGCAGTGCTAGGAAGCTAGCGGGAGGGCCAAATGAGCAGTTCTTC. It specifies CSARKLAGGPNEQFF.

In its sample, this clonotype was seen a few times. The rearrangement joins TRBV6-1 to TRBJ2-2, with 7 bases matching TRBD2. V gave up 7 bases and J gave up 3 bases; unmatched junction bases: 5. This CDR3 comprises 14 residues. CDR1 and CDR2 from the germline V gene are MNHNS and SASEGT. CDR3 in amino acids: CASTAGLHTGELFF. In DNA, the CDR3 is TGTGCCAGCACAGCGGGACTTCACACCGGGGAGCTGTTTTTT.

The CDR3 nucleotides are TGTGCCAGCAGTTCCCAGAGCTACACCTTC. Its protein product is CASSSQSYTF. The J gene is TRBJ1-2, the V gene TRBV28; no definite D call. This CDR3 is built from 10 residues. The V gene lost 4 bases and the J gene lost 9 bases, with 6 bases spanning the gap. Germline CDR1 and CDR2: MDHEN and SYDVKM.

CDR3 coding DNA: TGTGCCAGCAGTCGCCGGGACAGTGAAGCTTTCTTT. Amino acid sequence: CASSRRDSEAFF. The genes are TRBV6-6 and TRBJ1-1; 7 bases are shared with TRBD1. Germline values: CDR1 MNHNY, CDR2 SVGAGI (reference sequence). After removal of 5 bases from V and 7 bases from J, the junction contained 4 bases not matched to a gene. The CDR3 runs 12 residues.

This clonotype has more than one count but fewer than ten. The CDR3 DNA reads TGCGCCAGCAGCTTGTGGGCTTCAGATACGCAGTATTTT. Its translation is CASSLWASDTQYF. The V call is TRBV5-1, the J call TRBJ2-3, with no clear D. This CDR3 is built from 13 residues. Per germline, CDR1 SGHRS and CDR2 YFSETQ. Deletions cut 1 base from V and 4 bases from J, with 7 bases between.

V usage is TRBV7-9 and J usage is TRBJ2-6; perhaps TRBD1 as D (6 bases). The V end was cut by 1 base, the J end by 0 bases, with 10 bases between. Germline assignment: CDR1 SEHNR and CDR2 FQNEAQ (reference sequence). This CDR3 contains 17 residues. The DNA for the CDR3 is TGTGCCAGCAGCTTAGATAAAGGGGGCTCTGGGGCCAACGTCCTGACTTTC. Protein: CASSLDKGGSGANVLTF.

This clonotype was counted many times. The chain joins TRBV10-3 to TRBJ1-3; D not resolved. Deletions cut 6 bases from V and 0 bases from J, with 6 bases between. Germline V lookup: CDR1 ENHRY, CDR2 SYGVKD. The CDR3 loop spans 13 amino acids. The CDR3 protein is CAIREYSGNTIYF. The CDR3 DNA reads as TGTGCCATCAGGGAATACTCTGGAAACACCATATATTTT.

The chain has TRBV4-3 and TRBJ2-1; 9 nucleotides match TRBD2. The germline V gene has CDR1 LGHNA and CDR2 YSLEER. The CDR3 length is 17 residues. After removal of 0 bases from V and 3 bases from J, the junction contained 6 bases not matched to a gene. CDR3 bases: TGCGCCAGCAGCCAAGAGGGCGGACTAGCGATCTACAATGAGCAGTTCTTC. Translated, it gives CASSQEGGLAIYNEQFF.

The chain uses TRBV20-1 and TRBJ2-7, with D possibly being TRBD2 (5 bases). The CDR3 length is 14 residues. Trimming took off 3 bases at V and 0 bases at J, with 12 bases between the two ends. CDR1 DFQATT and CDR2 SNEGSKA come from the germline V gene (reference sequence). The CDR3 here is CSARPSRVSYEQYF. CDR3 bases: TGCAGTGCTAGGCCTTCGAGGGTCTCCTACGAGCAGTACTTC.